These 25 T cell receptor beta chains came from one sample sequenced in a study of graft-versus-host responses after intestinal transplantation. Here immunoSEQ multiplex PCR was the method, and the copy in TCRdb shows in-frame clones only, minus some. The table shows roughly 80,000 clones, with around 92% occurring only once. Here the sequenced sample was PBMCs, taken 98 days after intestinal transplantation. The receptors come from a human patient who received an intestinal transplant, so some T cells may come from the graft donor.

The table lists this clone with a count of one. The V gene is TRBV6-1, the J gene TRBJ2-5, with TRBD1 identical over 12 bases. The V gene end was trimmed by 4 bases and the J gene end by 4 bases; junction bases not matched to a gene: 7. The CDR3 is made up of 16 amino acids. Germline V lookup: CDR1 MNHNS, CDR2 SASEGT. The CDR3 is CASSGDRGRILETQYF. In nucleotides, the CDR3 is TGTGCCAGCAGTGGGGACAGGGGGCGAATTTTAGAGACCCAGTACTTC.

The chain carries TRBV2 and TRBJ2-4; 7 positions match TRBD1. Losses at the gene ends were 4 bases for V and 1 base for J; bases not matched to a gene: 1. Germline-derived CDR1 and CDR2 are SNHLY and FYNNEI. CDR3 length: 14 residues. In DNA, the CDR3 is TGTGCCAGCAGTGCGGACAGGGCCAAAAACATTCAGTACTTC. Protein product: CASSADRAKNIQYF.

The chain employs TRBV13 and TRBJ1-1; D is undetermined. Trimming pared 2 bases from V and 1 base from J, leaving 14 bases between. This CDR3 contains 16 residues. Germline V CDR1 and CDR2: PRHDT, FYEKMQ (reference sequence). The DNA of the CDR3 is TGTGCCAGCAGCTTATTCCCCCTAGGGCGGAACACTGAAGCTTTCTTT. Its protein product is CASSLFPLGRNTEAFF.

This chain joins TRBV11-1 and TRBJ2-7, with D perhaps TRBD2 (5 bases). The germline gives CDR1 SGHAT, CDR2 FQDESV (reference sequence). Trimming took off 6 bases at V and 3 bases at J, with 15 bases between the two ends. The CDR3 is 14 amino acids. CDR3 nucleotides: TGTGCCAGCAGTGAGGAAGAGGGCAACTACGAGCAGTACTTC. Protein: CASSEEEGNYEQYF.

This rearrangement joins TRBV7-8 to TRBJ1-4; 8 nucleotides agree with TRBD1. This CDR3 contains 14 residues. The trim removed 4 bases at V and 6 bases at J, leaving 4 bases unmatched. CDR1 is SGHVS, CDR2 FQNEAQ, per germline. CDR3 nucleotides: TGTGCCAGCAGCTCGGACAGGGAGGATGAAAAACTGTTTTTT. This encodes CASSSDREDEKLFF.

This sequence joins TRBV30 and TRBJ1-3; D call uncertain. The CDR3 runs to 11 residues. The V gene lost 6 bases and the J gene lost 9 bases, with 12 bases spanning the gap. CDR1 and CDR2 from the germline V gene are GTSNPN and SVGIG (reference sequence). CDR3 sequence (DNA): TGTGCCTGTAAACTGGGAGTCACCATATATTTT. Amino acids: CACKLGVTIYF.

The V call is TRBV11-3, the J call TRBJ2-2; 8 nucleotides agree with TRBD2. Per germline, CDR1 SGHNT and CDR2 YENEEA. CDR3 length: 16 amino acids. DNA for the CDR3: TGTGCTTCCGGGGGTAGCGGGGATCGGAACACCGGGGAGCTGTTTTTT. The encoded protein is CASGGSGDRNTGELFF. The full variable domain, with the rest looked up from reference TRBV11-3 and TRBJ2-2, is EAGVVQSPRYKIIEKKQPVAFWCNPISGHNTLYWYLQNLGQGPELLIRYENEEAVDDSQLPKDRFSAERLKGVDSTLKIQPAELGDSAVYLCASGGSGDRNTGELFFGEGSRLTVL.

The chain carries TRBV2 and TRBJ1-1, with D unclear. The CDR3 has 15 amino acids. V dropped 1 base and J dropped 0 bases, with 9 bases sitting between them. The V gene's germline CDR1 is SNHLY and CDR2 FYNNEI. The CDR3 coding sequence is TGTGCCAGCAGTGAAGTCGGCGGTCTGAACACTGAAGCTTTCTTT. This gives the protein CASSEVGGLNTEAFF.

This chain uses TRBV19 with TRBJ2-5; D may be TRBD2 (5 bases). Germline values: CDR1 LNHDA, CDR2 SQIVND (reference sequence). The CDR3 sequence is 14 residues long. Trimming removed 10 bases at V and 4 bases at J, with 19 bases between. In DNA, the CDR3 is TGTGCCACCGGGGTAATCGGGTCAGGAGAGACCCAGTACTTC. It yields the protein CATGVIGSGETQYF.

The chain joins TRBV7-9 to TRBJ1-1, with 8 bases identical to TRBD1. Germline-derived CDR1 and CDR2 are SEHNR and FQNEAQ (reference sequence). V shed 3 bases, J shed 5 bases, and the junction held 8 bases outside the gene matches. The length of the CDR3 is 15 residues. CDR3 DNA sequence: TGTGCCAGCAGCTTTCCCGGGACAGGAGGGACTGAAGCTTTCTTT. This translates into CASSFPGTGGTEAFF.

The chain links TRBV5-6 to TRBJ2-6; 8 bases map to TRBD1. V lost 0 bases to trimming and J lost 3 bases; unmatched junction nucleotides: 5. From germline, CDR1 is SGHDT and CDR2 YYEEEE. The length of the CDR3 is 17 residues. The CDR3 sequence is CASSLGDRGGGANVLTF. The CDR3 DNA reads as TGTGCCAGCAGCTTGGGAGACAGGGGTGGTGGGGCCAACGTCCTGACTTTC.

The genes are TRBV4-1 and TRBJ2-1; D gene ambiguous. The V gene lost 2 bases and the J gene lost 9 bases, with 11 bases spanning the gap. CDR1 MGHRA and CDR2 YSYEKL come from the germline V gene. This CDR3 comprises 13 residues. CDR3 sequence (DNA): TGCGCCAGCAGCCAAACCCAGTGGGCTGAGCAGTTCTTC. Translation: CASSQTQWAEQFF.

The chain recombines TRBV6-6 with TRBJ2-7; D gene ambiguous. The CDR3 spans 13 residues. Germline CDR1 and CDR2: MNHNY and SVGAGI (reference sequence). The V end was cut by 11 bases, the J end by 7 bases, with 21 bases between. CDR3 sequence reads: CASRRGRPEEQYF. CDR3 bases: TGTGCCTCCAGAAGAGGTCGGCCTGAAGAGCAGTACTTC.

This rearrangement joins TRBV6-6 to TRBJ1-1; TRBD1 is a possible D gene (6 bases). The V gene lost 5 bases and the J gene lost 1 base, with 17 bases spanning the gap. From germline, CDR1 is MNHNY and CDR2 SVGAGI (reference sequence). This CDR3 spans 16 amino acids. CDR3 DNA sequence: TGTGCCAGCAGTCAGACCACAGGGTACGGGAACACTGAAGCTTTCTTT. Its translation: CASSQTTGYGNTEAFF.

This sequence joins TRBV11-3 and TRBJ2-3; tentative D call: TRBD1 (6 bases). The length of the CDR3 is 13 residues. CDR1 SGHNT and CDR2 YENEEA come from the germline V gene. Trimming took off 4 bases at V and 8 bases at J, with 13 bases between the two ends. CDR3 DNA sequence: TGTGCCAGCAGCTCCCCAGGGGATACTACGCAGTATTTT. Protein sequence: CASSSPGDTTQYF.

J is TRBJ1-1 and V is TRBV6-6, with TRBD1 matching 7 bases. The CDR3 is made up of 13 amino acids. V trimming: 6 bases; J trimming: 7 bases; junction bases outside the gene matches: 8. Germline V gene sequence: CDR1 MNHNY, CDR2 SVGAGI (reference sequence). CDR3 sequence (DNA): TGTGCCAGCAGCCCGGACAGGAGCATTGAAGCTTTCTTT. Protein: CASSPDRSIEAFF.

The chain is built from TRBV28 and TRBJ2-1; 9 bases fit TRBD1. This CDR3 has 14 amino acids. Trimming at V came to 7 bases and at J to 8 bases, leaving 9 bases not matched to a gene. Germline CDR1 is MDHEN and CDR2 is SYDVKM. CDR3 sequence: CASTWTGVVDEQFF. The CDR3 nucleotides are TGTGCCAGCACCTGGACAGGGGTCGTCGATGAGCAGTTCTTC.

The CDR3 reads CASSLAGGGAEAFF. The CDR3 nucleotides read TGTGCCAGCAGCTTGGCCGGGGGTGGCGCTGAAGCTTTCTTT. The V and J genes are TRBV5-6 and TRBJ1-1, with a weak D call TRBD1 (5 bases). The CDR3 runs 14 residues. The germline V gene has CDR1 SGHDT and CDR2 YYEEEE. V shed 0 bases and J shed 6 bases, with 12 bases lying between them.

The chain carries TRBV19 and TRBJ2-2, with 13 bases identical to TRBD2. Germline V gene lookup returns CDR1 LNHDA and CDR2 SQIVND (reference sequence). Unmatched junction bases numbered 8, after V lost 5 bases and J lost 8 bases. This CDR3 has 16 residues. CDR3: CASSAGLAGVGGELFF. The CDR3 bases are TGTGCCAGTAGTGCCGGACTAGCGGGAGTGGGGGGGGAGCTGTTTTTT.

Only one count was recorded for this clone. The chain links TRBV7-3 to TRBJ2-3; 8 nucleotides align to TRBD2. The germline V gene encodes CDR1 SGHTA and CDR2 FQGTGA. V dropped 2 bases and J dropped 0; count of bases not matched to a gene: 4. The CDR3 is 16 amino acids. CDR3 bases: TGTGCCAGCAGCTTAGCCTGGACTAGCAGCACAGATACGCAGTATTTT. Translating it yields CASSLAWTSSTDTQYF.

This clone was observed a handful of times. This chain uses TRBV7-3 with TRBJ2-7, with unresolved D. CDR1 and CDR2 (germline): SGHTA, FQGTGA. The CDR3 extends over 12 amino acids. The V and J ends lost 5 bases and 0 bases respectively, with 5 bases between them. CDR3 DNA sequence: TGTGCCAGCAGCCGCCCCTCCTACGAGCAGTACTTC. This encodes CASSRPSYEQYF.

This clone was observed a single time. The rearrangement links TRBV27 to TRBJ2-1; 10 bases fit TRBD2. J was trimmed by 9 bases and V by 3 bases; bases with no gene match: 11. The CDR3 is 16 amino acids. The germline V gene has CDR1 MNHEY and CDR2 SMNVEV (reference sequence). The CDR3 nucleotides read TGTGCCAGCAGTTTCCTCTCCGGGACTAGCGTAGGTGAGCAGTTCTTC. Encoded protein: CASSFLSGTSVGEQFF.

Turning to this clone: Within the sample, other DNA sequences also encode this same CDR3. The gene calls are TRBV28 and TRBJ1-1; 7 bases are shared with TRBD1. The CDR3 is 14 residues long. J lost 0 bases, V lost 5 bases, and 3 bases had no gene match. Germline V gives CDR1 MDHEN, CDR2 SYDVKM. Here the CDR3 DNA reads TGTGCCAGCAGTCTGACAGGGTTGAACACTGAAGCTTTCTTT. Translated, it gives CASSLTGLNTEAFF.

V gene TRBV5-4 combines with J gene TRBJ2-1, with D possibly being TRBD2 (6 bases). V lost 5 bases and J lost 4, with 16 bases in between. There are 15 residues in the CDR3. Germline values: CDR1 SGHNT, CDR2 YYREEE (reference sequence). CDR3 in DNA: TGTGCCAGCAGTTCCGGGAGAGTCGGTTACAATGAGCAGTTCTTC. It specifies CASSSGRVGYNEQFF.

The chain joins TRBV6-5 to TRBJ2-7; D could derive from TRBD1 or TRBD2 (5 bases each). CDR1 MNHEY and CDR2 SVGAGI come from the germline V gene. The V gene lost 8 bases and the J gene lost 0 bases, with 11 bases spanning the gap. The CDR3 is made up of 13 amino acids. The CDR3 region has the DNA TGTGCCAGCTGCCGGGACGTCTCCTACGAGCAGTACTTC. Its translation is CASCRDVSYEQYF.